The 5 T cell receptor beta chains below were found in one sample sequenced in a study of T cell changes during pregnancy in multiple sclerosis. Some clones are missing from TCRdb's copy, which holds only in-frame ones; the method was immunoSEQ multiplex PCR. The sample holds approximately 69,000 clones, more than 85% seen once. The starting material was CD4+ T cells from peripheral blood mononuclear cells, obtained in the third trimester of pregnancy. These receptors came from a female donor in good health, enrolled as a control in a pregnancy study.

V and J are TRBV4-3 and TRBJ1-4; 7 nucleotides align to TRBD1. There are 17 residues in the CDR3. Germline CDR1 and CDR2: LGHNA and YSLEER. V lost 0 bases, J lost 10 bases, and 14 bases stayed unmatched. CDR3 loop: CASSQETTGATSGKLFF. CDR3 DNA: TGCGCCAGCAGCCAAGAGACAACAGGGGCAACAAGTGGAAAACTGTTTTTT.

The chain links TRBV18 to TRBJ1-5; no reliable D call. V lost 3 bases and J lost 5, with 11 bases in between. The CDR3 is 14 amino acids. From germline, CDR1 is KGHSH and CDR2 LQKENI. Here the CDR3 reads CASSPSPGDQPQHF. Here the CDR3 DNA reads TGTGCCAGCTCACCCAGCCCCGGAGATCAGCCCCAGCATTTT.

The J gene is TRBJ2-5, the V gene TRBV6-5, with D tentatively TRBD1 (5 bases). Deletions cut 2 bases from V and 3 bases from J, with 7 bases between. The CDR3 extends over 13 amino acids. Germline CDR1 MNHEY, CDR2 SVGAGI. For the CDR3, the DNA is TGTGCCAGCAGTTACGGGGCTAAAGAGACCCAGTACTTC. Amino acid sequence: CASSYGAKETQYF.

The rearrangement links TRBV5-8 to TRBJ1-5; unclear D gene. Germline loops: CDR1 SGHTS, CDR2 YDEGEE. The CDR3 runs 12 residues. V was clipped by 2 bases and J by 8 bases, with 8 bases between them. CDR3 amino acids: CASSFGEKPQHF. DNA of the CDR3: TGTGCCAGCAGCTTCGGAGAAAAGCCCCAGCATTTT.

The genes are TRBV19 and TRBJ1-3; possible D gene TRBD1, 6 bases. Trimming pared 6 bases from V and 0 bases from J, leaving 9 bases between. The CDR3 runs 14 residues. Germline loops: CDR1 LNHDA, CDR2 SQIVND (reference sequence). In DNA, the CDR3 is TGTGCCAGTAGAAGGACAGTCTCTGGAAACACCATATATTTT. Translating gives CASRRTVSGNTIYF.